Each of the 5 T cell receptor beta chains below was sequenced from the same sample in a study of blood T cell repertoires in COVID-19. The protocol was immunoSEQ multiplex PCR, while the TCRdb copy is restricted to in-frame clones and leaves out a portion. Here the sample spans approximately 49,000 clones, less than 90% being singletons. The sequenced material came from peripheral blood. The receptors were gathered from a man aged 45-65 years with acute or convalescent COVID-19.

This clone was counted a few times. This chain joins TRBV7-8 and TRBJ2-7, with D unresolved. Germline CDR1 is SGHVS and CDR2 is FQNEAQ. The CDR3 contains 13 residues. The V gene lost 5 bases and the J gene lost 2 bases, with 10 bases spanning the gap. In nucleotides, the CDR3 is TGTGCCAGCAGCCACGCAGGAACCTACGAGCAGTACTTC. Its protein is CASSHAGTYEQYF.

The chain has TRBV4-3 and TRBJ1-3; no clear D gene. Trimming left V 2 bases short and J 3 bases short, with 2 bases between. Germline CDR1 LGHNA, CDR2 YSLEER. This CDR3 is built from 12 residues. The CDR3 loop is CASSQYGNTIYF. As DNA, the CDR3 is TGCGCCAGCAGCCAATATGGAAACACCATATATTTT.

The J gene is TRBJ2-3, the V gene TRBV5-5, with 10 bases that match TRBD1. V was clipped by 0 bases and J by 4 bases; unmatched bases: 5. CDR1 is SGHKS, CDR2 YYEKEE, per germline (reference sequence). The CDR3 contains 16 residues. The CDR3 DNA is TGTGCCAGCAGCTTGGTTGGCGGGACAGGGGCAGATACGCAGTATTTT. This gives the protein CASSLVGGTGADTQYF.

This clone came up a few times. The chain recombines TRBV2 with TRBJ2-7; maybe TRBD2 (6 bases). The CDR3 totals 13 residues. The germline V gene encodes CDR1 SNHLY and CDR2 FYNNEI. Trimming took off 7 bases at V and 0 bases at J, with 10 bases between the two ends. The CDR3 reads CASTLADSYEQYF. CDR3 in DNA: TGTGCCAGCACACTAGCTGACTCCTACGAGCAGTACTTC. Based on the CDR3 plus reference TRBV2 and TRBJ2-7, the full variable domain is EPEVTQTPSHQVTQMGQEVILRCVPISNHLYFYWYRQILGQKVEFLVSFYNNEISEKSEIFDDQFSVERPDGSNFTLKIRSTKLEDSAMYFCASTLADSYEQYFGPGTRLTVT.

The DNA for the CDR3 is TGTGCCAGCAGACGGACAGGGGTGGTGATTTCACCCCTCCACTTT. Translating gives CASRRTGVVISPLHF. The chain employs TRBV27 and TRBJ1-6; 9 nucleotides line up with TRBD1. The CDR3 sequence is 15 residues long. Germline values: CDR1 MNHEY, CDR2 SMNVEV (reference sequence). V trimming: 6 bases; J trimming: 9 bases; junction bases outside the gene matches: 9.